These 6 T cell receptor beta chains were all obtained from the same sample, sequenced in a study of a mutant IDH1 vaccine in newly diagnosed glioma. This table comes from immunoSEQ multiplex PCR, and its TCRdb copy is limited to in-frame clones, with some not included. The data show approximately 21,000 clones, 85% to 90% seen once. For these TCRs, the target antigens are not known. Regarding time point: week 11, during vaccination. Topical imiquimod was applied with each vaccine dose, which held 300 ug of mutant IDH1 20-mer peptide. The sequenced sample was PBMCs, obtained from a glioma patient whose treatment included an IDH1 peptide vaccine. Source of these receptors: a middle-aged woman with glioma.

The chain has TRBV2 and TRBJ2-7; D not resolved. The germline CDR1 and CDR2 sequences are SNHLY and FYNNEI. There are 14 residues in the CDR3. Trimming took off 3 bases at V and 0 bases at J, with 9 bases between the two ends. The CDR3 protein is CASSDLAVSYEQYF. In DNA, the CDR3 is TGTGCCAGCAGTGATTTGGCAGTCTCCTACGAGCAGTACTTC.

The chain is built from TRBV6-5 and TRBJ2-5; D tentatively fits TRBD1 or TRBD2 (6 bases each). The CDR3 loop spans 14 amino acids. V gave up 0 bases and J gave up 5 bases, with 10 bases separating them. The germline V gene has CDR1 MNHEY and CDR2 SVGAGI. Here the CDR3 DNA reads TGTGCCAGCAGTTACTCGTTCGGGGGCGAGACCCAGTACTTC. It encodes CASSYSFGGETQYF.

The gene calls are TRBV5-4 and TRBJ1-1, with TRBD1 as a possible D gene (5 bases). The V end was cut by 3 bases, the J end by 3 bases, with 12 bases between. This CDR3 comprises 14 residues. Per germline, CDR1 SGHNT and CDR2 YYREEE (reference sequence). CDR3 nucleotide sequence: TGTGCCAGCAGCTGGGGGGGTAAGGACACTGAAGCTTTCTTT. Translating gives CASSWGGKDTEAFF.

V is TRBV6-6 and J is TRBJ2-3; 7 nucleotides match TRBD1. The CDR3 runs to 15 residues. After removal of 6 bases from V and 4 bases from J, the junction contained 10 bases not matched to a gene. CDR1 and CDR2 from the germline V gene are MNHNY and SVGAGI (reference sequence). CDR3 amino acids: CASRTRTGQADTQYF. In DNA, the CDR3 is TGTGCCAGCAGGACCAGGACAGGCCAGGCAGATACGCAGTATTTT.

The chain uses TRBV7-2 and TRBJ1-1; D uncertain. Between the trimmed V and J ends, which lost 1 base and 8 bases, there was a span of 8 bases. This CDR3 is built from 12 residues. Looked up from germline, CDR1 is SGHTA and CDR2 is FQGNSA. CDR3 in DNA: TGTGCCAGCAGCTTAGGGGAAGAAGAAGCTTTCTTT. The encoded protein is CASSLGEEEAFF.

The chain combines TRBV25-1 with TRBJ1-2; weak D call: TRBD1 (6 bases). This CDR3 comprises 15 residues. V gave up 1 base and J gave up 4 bases, with 13 bases separating them. Per germline, CDR1 MGHDK and CDR2 SYGVNS. CDR3 coding DNA: TGTGCCAGCAGTGAATCCCGCACAGGGTTCTATGGCTACACCTTC. This codes for CASSESRTGFYGYTF.